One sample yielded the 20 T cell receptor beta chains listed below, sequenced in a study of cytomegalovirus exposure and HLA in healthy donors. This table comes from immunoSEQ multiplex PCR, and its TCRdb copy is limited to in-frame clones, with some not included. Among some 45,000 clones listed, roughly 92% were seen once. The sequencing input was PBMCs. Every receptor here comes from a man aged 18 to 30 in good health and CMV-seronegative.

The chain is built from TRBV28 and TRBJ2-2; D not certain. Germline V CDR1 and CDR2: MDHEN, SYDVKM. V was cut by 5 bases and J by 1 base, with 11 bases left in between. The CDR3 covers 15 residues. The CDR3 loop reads CASSNSLRNTGELFF. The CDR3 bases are TGTGCCAGCAGTAACAGCCTGCGGAACACCGGGGAGCTGTTTTTT.

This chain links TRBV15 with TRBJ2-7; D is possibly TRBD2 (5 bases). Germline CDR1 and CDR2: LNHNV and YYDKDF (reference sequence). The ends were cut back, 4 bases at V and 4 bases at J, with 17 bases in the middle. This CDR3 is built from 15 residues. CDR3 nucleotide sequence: TGTGCCACCAGCATGGACCCCCGAGCGGCTTACGAGCAGTACTTC. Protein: CATSMDPRAAYEQYF.

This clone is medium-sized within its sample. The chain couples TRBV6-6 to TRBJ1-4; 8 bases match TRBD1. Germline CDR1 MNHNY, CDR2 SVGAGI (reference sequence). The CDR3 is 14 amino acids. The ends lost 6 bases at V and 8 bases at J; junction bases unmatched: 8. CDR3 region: CASRGTGLKEKLFF. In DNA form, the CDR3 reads TGTGCCAGCAGAGGGACAGGCCTCAAAGAAAAACTGTTTTTT.

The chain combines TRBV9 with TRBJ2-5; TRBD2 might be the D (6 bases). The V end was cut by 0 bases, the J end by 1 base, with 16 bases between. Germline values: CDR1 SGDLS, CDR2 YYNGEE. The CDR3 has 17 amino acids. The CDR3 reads CASSVDPFGGVQETQYF. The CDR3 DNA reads TGTGCCAGCAGCGTAGACCCCTTTGGCGGGGTCCAAGAGACCCAGTACTTC.

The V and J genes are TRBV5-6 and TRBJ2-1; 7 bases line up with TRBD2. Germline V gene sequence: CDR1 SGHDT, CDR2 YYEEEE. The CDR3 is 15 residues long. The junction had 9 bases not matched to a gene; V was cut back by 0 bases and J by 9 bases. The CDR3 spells CASSLVAGVLIEQFF. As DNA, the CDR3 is TGTGCCAGCAGCTTGGTGGCGGGAGTACTTATTGAGCAGTTCTTC.

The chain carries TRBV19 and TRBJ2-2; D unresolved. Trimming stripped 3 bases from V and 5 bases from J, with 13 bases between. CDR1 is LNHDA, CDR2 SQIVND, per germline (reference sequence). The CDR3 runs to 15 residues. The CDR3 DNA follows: TGTGCCAGTAGTATTGGGCCACCGAGTACCGGGGAGCTGTTTTTT. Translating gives CASSIGPPSTGELFF.

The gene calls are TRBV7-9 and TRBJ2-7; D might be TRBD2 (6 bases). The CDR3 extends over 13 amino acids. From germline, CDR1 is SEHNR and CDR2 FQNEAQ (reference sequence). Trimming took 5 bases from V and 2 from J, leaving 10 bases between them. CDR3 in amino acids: CASSPRLAYEQYF. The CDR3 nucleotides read TGTGCCAGCAGCCCCAGACTAGCCTACGAGCAGTACTTC.

In DNA form, the CDR3 reads TGTGCCAGCTCCCGGGACACCCAAGAGACCCAGTACTTC. Amino acid sequence: CASSRDTQETQYF. This rearrangement joins TRBV6-1 to TRBJ2-5; D perhaps matches TRBD1 (6 bases). There are 13 residues in the CDR3. CDR1 is MNHNS, CDR2 SASEGT, per germline. Trimming stripped 8 bases from V and 1 base from J, with 11 bases between.

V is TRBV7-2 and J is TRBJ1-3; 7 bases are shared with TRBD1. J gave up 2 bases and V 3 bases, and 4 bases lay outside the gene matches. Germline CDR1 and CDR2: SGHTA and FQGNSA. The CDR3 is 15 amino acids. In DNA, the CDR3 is TGTGCCAGCAGCTTGAGGGACAGCCCTGGAAACACCATATATTTT. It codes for CASSLRDSPGNTIYF.

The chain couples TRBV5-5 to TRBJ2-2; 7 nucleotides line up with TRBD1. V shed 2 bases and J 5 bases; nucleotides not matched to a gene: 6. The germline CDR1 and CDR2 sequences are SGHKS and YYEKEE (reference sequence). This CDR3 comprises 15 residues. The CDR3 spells CASSFFTGETGELFF. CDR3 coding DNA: TGTGCCAGCAGCTTTTTTACAGGGGAGACCGGGGAGCTGTTTTTT. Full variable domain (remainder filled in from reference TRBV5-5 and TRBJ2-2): DAGVTQSPTHLIKTRGQQVTLRCSPISGHKSVSWYQQVLGQGPQFIFQYYEKEERGRGNFPDRFSARQFPNYSSELNVNALLLGDSALYLCASSFFTGETGELFFGEGSRLTVL.

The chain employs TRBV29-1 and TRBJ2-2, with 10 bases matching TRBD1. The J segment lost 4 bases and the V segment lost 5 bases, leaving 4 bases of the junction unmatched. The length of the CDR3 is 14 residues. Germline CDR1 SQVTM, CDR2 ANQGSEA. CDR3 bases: TGCAGCGTTTGGACAGGGGGAGTCACCGGGGAGCTGTTTTTT. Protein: CSVWTGGVTGELFF.

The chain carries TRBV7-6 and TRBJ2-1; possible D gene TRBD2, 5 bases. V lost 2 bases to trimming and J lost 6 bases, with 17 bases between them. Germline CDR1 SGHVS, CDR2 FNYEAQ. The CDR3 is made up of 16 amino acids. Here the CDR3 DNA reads TGTGCCAGCAGCTTATCATTGGCCGGGGTTACCAATGAGCAGTTCTTC. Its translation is CASSLSLAGVTNEQFF.

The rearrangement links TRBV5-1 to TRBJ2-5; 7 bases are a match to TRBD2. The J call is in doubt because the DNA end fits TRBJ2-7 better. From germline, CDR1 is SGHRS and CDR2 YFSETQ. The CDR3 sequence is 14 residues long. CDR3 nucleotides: TGCGCCAGCAGCGCGAGCGGGACCTCCTACGAGCAGTACTTC. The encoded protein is CASSASGTSYEQYF.

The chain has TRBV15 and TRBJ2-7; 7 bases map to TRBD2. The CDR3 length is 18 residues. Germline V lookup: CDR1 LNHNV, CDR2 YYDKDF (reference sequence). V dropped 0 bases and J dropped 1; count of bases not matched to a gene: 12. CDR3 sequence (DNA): TGTGCCACCAGCAGAGATCGTCATCTAGCGGATCAGTCCTACGAGCAGTACTTC. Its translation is CATSRDRHLADQSYEQYF. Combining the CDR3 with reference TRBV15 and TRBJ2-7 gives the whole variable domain DAMVIQNPRYQVTQFGKPVTLSCSQTLNHNVMYWYQQKSSQAPKLLFHYYDKDFNNEADTPDNFQSRRPNTSFCFLDIRSPGLGDTAMYLCATSRDRHLADQSYEQYFGPGTRLTVT.

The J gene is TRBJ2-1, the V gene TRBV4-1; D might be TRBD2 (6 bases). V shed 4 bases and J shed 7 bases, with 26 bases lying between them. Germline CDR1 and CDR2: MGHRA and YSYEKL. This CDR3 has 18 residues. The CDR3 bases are TGCGCCAGCAGCCCGGCAGGGAGGACTTCGGGCCGTTCGAATGAGCAGTTCTTC. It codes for CASSPAGRTSGRSNEQFF.

CDR3 in DNA: TGTGCAAGTCGCTTAGGCCCCATACTAGCGGGAGAAAGTGACGAGCAGTACTTC. Its translation is CASRLGPILAGESDEQYF. The chain is built from TRBV12-2 and TRBJ2-7; TRBD2 is the table's D call and was not checked against the DNA. TRBV12-2 has pseudogene status. CDR3 size: 18 residues.

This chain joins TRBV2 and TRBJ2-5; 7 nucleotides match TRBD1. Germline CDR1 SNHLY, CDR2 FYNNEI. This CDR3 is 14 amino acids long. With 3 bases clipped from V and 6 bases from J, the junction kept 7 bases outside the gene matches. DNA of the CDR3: TGTGCCAGCAGTGATAGTAGACAGGGAAAGACCCAGTACTTC. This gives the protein CASSDSRQGKTQYF.

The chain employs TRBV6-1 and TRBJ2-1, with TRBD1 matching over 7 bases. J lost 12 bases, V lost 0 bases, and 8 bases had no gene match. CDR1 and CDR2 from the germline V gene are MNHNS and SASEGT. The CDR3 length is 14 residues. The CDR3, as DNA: TGTGCCAGCAGTGAAGCAAGACAGGGCGTTGGGCAGTTCTTC. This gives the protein CASSEARQGVGQFF.

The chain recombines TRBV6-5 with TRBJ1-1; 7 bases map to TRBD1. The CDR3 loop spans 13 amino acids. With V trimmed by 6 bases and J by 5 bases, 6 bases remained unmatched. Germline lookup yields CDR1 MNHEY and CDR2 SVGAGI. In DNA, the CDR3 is TGTGCCAGCAGAGTGACAGGGATGACTGAAGCTTTCTTT. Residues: CASRVTGMTEAFF.

CDR3 region: CASSLGTRNTEAFF. The CDR3 DNA is TGTGCCAGCAGCTTGGGGACAAGGAACACTGAAGCTTTCTTT. The chain joins TRBV7-6 to TRBJ1-1; D perhaps matches TRBD1 (6 bases). Germline CDR1 reads SGHVS; CDR2 reads FNYEAQ. The CDR3 totals 14 residues. V was pared by 3 bases and J by 1 base, with 9 bases between.